These 7 T cell receptor beta chains share one sample of origin, sequenced in a study of identical twins. TCRdb independently ran MiXCR on the 5' RACE reads; one entry per CDR3 protein. The sample shows about 570,000 distinct CDR3 sequences, around a tenth of them seen only once. This sample also belongs to another study, concerning yellow fever vaccine responses in identical twins.

The specimen was PBMCs. The receptor set was obtained from a young woman in good health.

Notes on this clonotype: The junction differs from germline at one of its ends, possibly a read error. The rearrangement links TRBV12-3 or TRBV12-4 to TRBJ2-2; 10 bases map to TRBD2. CDR3 length: 17 amino acids. The CDR3 sequence: CTSSLRSGGAYTGELFF. The DNA of the CDR3 is TGTACCAGCAGTTTACGGAGCGGGGGGGCTTACACCGGGGAGCTGTTTTTT.

This clonotype showed up many times. The chain carries TRBV20-1 and TRBJ2-7, with TRBD2 as a possible D gene (6 bases). The CDR3 length is 14 residues. CDR1 and CDR2 (germline): DFQATT, SNEGSKA (reference sequence). Between the trimmed V and J ends, which lost 4 bases and 3 bases, there was a span of 16 bases. The CDR3 loop reads CSAKEPGLLYEQYF. The DNA for the CDR3 is TGCAGTGCTAAAGAACCGGGACTTCTCTACGAGCAGTACTTC.

This clonotype was seen a handful of times. The chain carries TRBV6-4 and TRBJ2-5; 7 bases map to TRBD2. This CDR3 has 13 residues. Germline CDR1 reads MRHNA; CDR2 reads SNTAGT. The junction had 4 bases not matched to a gene; V was cut back by 7 bases and J by 2 bases. In nucleotides, the CDR3 is TGTGCCAGCACCGGGGGAGGGCAAGAGACCCAGTACTTC. Translation gives CASTGGGQETQYF.

Many counts were recorded for this clonotype. The chain links TRBV5-1 to TRBJ1-3; D is unclear. The CDR3 runs 15 residues. The V end was cut by 0 bases, the J end by 1 base, with 8 bases between. Per the germline V gene, CDR1 is SGHRS and CDR2 is YFSETQ. CDR3 sequence: CASSLAGSSGNTIYF. As DNA, the CDR3 is TGCGCCAGCAGCTTGGCGGGCAGTTCTGGAAACACCATATATTTT.

In its sample, this clonotype was seen many times. The V gene is TRBV12-3 or TRBV12-4, the J gene TRBJ2-2; D uncertain. V was trimmed by 3 bases and J by 3 bases, leaving 8 bases between them. CDR3 size: 14 residues. The CDR3 reads CASSFGRYTGELFF. CDR3 bases: TGTGCCAGCAGTTTCGGCAGATACACCGGGGAGCTGTTTTTT.

This clonotype has more than one count but fewer than ten. The rearrangement joins TRBV5-1 to TRBJ2-1; D is possibly TRBD2 (5 bases). This CDR3 has 15 residues. In germline, CDR1 is SGHRS, CDR2 YFSETQ. Trimming stripped 4 bases from V and 1 base from J, with 12 bases between. The CDR3 protein is CASSEVAGSYNEQFF. DNA of the CDR3: TGCGCCAGCAGCGAGGTCGCGGGTTCCTACAATGAGCAGTTCTTC.

This clonotype was seen a handful of times. This chain uses TRBV12-3 or TRBV12-4 with TRBJ1-1, with D uncertain. The CDR3 loop spans 15 amino acids. Deletions cut 3 bases from V and 3 bases from J, with 14 bases between. The CDR3 coding sequence is TGTGCCAGCAGTTTGGACGGGGAGAAGGACACTGAAGCTTTCTTT. The encoded protein is CASSLDGEKDTEAFF.